A few counts support the clone carrying this T cell receptor beta chain. No antigen is known for it. V was pared by 2 bases and J by 7 bases, with 12 bases between. Germline CDR1 SGHRS, CDR2 YFSETQ. The CDR3 runs 13 residues. TCRdb re-analysed the 5' RACE reads in MiXCR, keeping a single row per CDR3 protein. The repertoire holds some 800,000 distinct CDR3 sequences, with approximately 10% as singletons. The data stem from a study of CD8 T cells in ankylosing spondylitis. Study-wide results and caveats: Apparently characteristic of ankylosing spondylitis blood was a TCR beta motif (roughly eight highly homologous variants).

Sequenced sample: blood, either unsorted or a sorted T cell fraction (not recorded which). This receptor was identified in a male donor with ankylosing spondylitis. The chain has TRBV5-1 and TRBJ2-5; D may be TRBD1 (6 bases). CDR3 bases: TGCGCCAGCAGCTTCAGGGGTTTAGGGACCCAGTACTTC. It translates to CASSFRGLGTQYF.